These T cell receptor beta chains were read from a single sample in a study of shared clonotypes between healthy human individuals. Data came from immunoSEQ multiplex PCR; TCRdb stores just in-frame clones and leaves some out. The top ten hold around 13% of the sample, which has around 440,000 clones, roughly four fifths seen once. The sequenced sample consisted of PBMCs. The origin of the receptors is a woman between 40 and 50 years old in good health. Some clones in this sample may be carry-over from other donors' samples. Both conserved end residues are part of each CDR3. A D gene is named only where the DNA matches it firmly. Clone size is stated in some rows and not others, as once, few, many or a class when expanded.

d_gene: -
len: 13
j_gene: TRBJ2-5
abundance: -
v_gene: TRBV7-2
CDR3aa: CASSPMYQETQYF
CDR3nt: TGTGCCAGCAGCCCTATGTACCAAGAGACCCAGTACTTC

d_gene: TRBD2
len: 14
j_gene: TRBJ2-7
abundance: -
v_gene: TRBV19
CDR3aa: CASEEREGSYEQYF
CDR3nt: TGTGCCAGTGAAGAGCGGGAGGGATCCTACGAGCAGTACTTC

d_gene: -
len: 13
j_gene: TRBJ2-1
abundance: -
v_gene: TRBV6-6
CDR3aa: CASRPGQYNEQFF
CDR3nt: TGTGCCAGCAGACCCGGACAGTACAATGAGCAGTTCTTC

d_gene: -
len: 15
j_gene: TRBJ2-2
abundance: -
v_gene: TRBV6-6
CDR3aa: CASSGIRGATGELFF
CDR3nt: TGTGCCAGCAGTGGAATACGGGGGGCTACCGGGGAGCTGTTTTTT

d_gene: -
len: 16
j_gene: TRBJ2-5
abundance: -
v_gene: TRBV19
CDR3aa: CASSIDGRGNSETQYF
CDR3nt: TGTGCCAGTAGTATAGACGGCAGGGGAAACTCAGAGACCCAGTACTTC

d_gene: TRBD1
len: 14
j_gene: TRBJ1-2
abundance: -
v_gene: TRBV30
CDR3aa: CAWSPPRTGVGYTF
CDR3nt: TGTGCCTGGAGCCCCCCCCGGACAGGGGTTGGCTACACCTTC

d_gene: TRBD1
len: 14
j_gene: TRBJ2-4
abundance: -
v_gene: TRBV11-3
CDR3aa: CASSFGRGSSIQYF
CDR3nt: TGTGCCAGCAGCTTTGGCAGGGGGAGTAGCATTCAGTACTTC

d_gene: TRBD2
len: 17
j_gene: TRBJ2-2
abundance: many
v_gene: TRBV19
CDR3aa: CASSGTSGKANTGELFF
CDR3nt: TGTGCCAGTAGTGGGACTAGCGGGAAGGCGAACACCGGGGAGCTGTTTTTT

d_gene: TRBD1
len: 14
j_gene: TRBJ1-3
abundance: -
v_gene: TRBV5-1
CDR3aa: CASSTSGGENTIYF
CDR3nt: TGCGCCAGCAGCACATCAGGGGGGGAAAACACCATATATTTT

d_gene: TRBD2
len: 15
j_gene: TRBJ2-3
abundance: -
v_gene: TRBV27
CDR3aa: CASTPRGGVTDTQYF
CDR3nt: TGTGCCAGCACTCCCCGGGGGGGTGTTACAGATACGCAGTATTTT

d_gene: -
len: 13
j_gene: TRBJ2-1
abundance: few
v_gene: TRBV2
CDR3aa: CASSELEWYEQFF
CDR3nt: TGTGCCAGCAGCGAGTTAGAGTGGTATGAGCAGTTCTTC

d_gene: -
len: 13
j_gene: TRBJ2-3
abundance: -
v_gene: TRBV25-1
CDR3aa: CASSESQRSTQYF
CDR3nt: TGTGCCAGCAGTGAATCCCAGAGGAGTACGCAGTATTTT

d_gene: TRBD2
len: 15
j_gene: TRBJ2-3
abundance: -
v_gene: TRBV29-1
CDR3aa: CSVDLAGVGADTQYF
CDR3nt: TGCAGCGTTGACCTAGCGGGAGTGGGCGCAGATACGCAGTATTTT

d_gene: -
len: 14
j_gene: TRBJ2-2
abundance: -
v_gene: TRBV29-1
CDR3aa: CSALGSGNTGELFF
CDR3nt: TGCAGCGCCCTCGGGTCAGGGAACACCGGGGAGCTGTTTTTT

d_gene: -
len: 15
j_gene: TRBJ2-6
abundance: -
v_gene: TRBV6-1
CDR3aa: CASSEEGSGANVLTF
CDR3nt: TGTGCCAGCAGTGAAGAGGGCTCTGGGGCCAACGTCCTGACTTTC

d_gene: -
len: 14
j_gene: TRBJ2-7
abundance: -
v_gene: TRBV5-6
CDR3aa: CASSFGQGLSEQYF
CDR3nt: TGTGCCAGCAGCTTTGGGCAGGGGTTGAGTGAGCAGTACTTC

d_gene: -
len: 14
j_gene: TRBJ1-2
abundance: once
v_gene: TRBV5-4
CDR3aa: CASSLAGRNYGYTF
CDR3nt: TGTGCCAGCAGCTTGGCCGGCAGAAACTATGGCTACACCTTC

d_gene: TRBD1
len: 13
j_gene: TRBJ1-2
abundance: few
v_gene: TRBV18
CDR3aa: CASYPGQGHGYTF
CDR3nt: TGTGCCAGCTATCCGGGACAGGGACATGGCTACACCTTC